This T cell receptor (beta chain) was sequenced during a study of spatial heterogeneity in lung cancer. Germline V gene lookup returns CDR1 SGHVS and CDR2 FQNEAQ. The CDR3 has 15 amino acids. Individually, TCR cDNA molecules were each labelled with a unique molecular identifier. From the 5' RACE reads, TCRdb called clonotypes with MiXCR, one entry per CDR3 protein. This sample has about 44,000 distinct CDR3 sequences; approximately 14% occur once, and the top ten carry 55% to 70%. On this clonotype itself: What it recognizes is unknown. Its ends do not fully match the called genes, so a read error is possible.

Points from the study as a whole: Whereas they appeared in blood less at follow-up, ubiquitous expanded tumor TCRs appeared there more at resection.

Time point defined: sample taken at primary tumor resection. The sequenced material consisted of unsorted whole RNA from tumor, nontumor lung or frozen PBMC. The TCR was taken from a male donor with early-stage non-small cell lung cancer. V usage is TRBV7-8 and J usage is TRBJ2-2; D gene ambiguous. Sample: PBMCs, taken at surgery. Here the CDR3 DNA reads TGTGCCAGCAGATTAGGACGGATGAACACCGGGGAGCTGTTTTTT. The encoded protein is CASRLGRMNTGELFF.